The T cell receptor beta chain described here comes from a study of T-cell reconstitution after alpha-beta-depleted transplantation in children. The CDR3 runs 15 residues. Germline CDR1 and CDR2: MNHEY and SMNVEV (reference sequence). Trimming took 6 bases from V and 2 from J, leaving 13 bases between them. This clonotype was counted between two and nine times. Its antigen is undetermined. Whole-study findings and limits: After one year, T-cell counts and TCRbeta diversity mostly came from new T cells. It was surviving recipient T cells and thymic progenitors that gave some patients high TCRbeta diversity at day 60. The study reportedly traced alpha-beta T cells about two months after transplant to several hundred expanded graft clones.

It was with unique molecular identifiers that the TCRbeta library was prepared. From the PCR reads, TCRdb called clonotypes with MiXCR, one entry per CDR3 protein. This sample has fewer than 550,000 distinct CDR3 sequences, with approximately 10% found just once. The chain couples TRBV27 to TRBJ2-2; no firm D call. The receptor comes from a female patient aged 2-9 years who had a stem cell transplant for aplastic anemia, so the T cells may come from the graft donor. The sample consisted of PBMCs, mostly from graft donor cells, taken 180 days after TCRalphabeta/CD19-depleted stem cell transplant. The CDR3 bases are TGTGCCAGCAGCCCGCCGGGTCGAAACACCGGGGAGCTGTTTTTT. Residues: CASSPPGRNTGELFF.